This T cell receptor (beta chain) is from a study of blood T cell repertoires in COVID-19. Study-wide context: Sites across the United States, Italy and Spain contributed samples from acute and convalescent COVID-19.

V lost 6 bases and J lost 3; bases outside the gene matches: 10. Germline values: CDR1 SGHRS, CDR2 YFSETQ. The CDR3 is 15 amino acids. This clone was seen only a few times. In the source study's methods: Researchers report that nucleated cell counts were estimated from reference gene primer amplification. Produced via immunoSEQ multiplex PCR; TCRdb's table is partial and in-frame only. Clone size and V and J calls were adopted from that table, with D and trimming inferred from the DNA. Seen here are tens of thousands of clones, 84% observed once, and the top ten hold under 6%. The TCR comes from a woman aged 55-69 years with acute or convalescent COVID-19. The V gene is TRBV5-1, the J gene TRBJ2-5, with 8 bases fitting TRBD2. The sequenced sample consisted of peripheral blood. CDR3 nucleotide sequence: TGCGCCAGCAAACCCTCCGGGACTAGTGAAGAGACCCAGTACTTC. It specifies CASKPSGTSEETQYF.